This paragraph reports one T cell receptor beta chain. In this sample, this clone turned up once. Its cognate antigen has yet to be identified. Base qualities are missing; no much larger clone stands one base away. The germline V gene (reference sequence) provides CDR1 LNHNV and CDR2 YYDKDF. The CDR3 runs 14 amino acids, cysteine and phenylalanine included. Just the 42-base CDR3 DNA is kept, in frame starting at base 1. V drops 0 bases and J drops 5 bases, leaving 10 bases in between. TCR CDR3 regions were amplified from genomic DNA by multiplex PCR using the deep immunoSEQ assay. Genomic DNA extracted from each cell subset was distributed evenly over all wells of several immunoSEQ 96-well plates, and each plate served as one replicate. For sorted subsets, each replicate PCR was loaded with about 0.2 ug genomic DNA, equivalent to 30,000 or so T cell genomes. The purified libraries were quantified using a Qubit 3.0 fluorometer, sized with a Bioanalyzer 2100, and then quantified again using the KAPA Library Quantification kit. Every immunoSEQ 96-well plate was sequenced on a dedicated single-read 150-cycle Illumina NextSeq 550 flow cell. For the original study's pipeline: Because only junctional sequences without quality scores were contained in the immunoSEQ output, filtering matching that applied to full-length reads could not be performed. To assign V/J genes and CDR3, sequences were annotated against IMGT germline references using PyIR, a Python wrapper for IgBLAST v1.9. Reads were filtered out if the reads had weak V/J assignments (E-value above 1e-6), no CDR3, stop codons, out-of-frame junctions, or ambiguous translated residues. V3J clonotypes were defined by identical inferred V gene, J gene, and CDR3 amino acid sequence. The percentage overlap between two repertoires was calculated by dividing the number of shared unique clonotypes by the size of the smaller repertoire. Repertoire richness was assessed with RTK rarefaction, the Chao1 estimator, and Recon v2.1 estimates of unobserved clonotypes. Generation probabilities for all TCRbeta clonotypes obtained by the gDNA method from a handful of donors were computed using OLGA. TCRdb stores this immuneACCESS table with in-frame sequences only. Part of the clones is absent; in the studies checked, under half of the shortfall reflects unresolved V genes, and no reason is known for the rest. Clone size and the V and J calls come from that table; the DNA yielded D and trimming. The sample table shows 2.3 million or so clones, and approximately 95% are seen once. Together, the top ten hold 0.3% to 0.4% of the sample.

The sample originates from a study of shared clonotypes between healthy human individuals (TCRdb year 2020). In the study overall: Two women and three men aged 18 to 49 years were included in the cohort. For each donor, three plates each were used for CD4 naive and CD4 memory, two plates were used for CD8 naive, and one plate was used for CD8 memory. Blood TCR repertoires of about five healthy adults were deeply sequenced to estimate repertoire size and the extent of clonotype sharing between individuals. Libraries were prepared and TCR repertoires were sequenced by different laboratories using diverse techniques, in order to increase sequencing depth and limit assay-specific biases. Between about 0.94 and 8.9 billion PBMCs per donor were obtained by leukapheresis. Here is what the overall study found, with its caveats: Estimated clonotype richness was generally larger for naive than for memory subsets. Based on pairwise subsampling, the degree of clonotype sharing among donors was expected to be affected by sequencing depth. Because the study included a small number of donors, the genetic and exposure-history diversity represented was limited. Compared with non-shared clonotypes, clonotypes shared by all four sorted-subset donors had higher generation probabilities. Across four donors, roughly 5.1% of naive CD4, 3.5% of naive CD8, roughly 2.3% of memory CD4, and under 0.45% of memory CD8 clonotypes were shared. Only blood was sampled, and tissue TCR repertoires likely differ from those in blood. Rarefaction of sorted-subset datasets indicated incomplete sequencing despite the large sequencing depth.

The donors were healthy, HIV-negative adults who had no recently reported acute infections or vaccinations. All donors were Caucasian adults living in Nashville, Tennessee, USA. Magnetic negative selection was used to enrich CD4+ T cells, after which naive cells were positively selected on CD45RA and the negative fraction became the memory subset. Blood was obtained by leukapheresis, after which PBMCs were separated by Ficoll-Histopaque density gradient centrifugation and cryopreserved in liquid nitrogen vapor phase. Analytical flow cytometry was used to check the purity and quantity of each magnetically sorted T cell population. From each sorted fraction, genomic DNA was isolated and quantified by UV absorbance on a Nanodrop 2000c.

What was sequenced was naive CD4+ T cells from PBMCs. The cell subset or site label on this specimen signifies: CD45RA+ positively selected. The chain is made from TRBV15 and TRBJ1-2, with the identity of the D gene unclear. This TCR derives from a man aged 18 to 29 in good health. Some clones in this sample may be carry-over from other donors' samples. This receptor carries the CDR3 CATSRDVRRYGYTF. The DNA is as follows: TGTGCCACCAGCAGAGATGTCCGTCGGTATGGCTACACCTTC.